The next 23 T cell receptor beta chains were all read from a single sample in a study of shared clonotypes between healthy human individuals. Sequenced by immunoSEQ multiplex PCR; TCRdb stores in-frame clones only, minus some. This table holds 650,000 to 800,000 clones, about 91% found once. CD8 cells regarded as naive lacked CD45RO, were positively chosen for CCR7, and omitted terminally differentiated effector memory CD45RA+ cells. The specimen sequenced was naive CD8+ T cells sorted from blood. Receptor source: a man between 25 and 39 years old in good health.

V gene TRBV5-1 combines with J gene TRBJ2-1; D remains unclear. The CDR3 sequence is 12 residues long. Trimming cost V 4 bases and J 5 bases, with 7 bases left between them. The germline gives CDR1 SGHRS, CDR2 YFSETQ. This CDR3 reads CASSPWDNEQFF. The CDR3 DNA is TGCGCCAGCAGCCCCTGGGACAATGAGCAGTTCTTC.

The rearrangement links TRBV7-9 to TRBJ2-1, with a tentative D call TRBD2 (5 bases). In germline, CDR1 is SEHNR, CDR2 FQNEAQ (reference sequence). The CDR3 is 12 amino acids. The V and J ends lost 9 bases and 4 bases respectively, with 10 bases between them. The CDR3 loop is CASGEGYNEQFF. CDR3 in DNA: TGTGCCAGTGGCGAGGGTTACAATGAGCAGTTCTTC.

This rearrangement joins TRBV29-1 to TRBJ2-1; D gene unclear. There are 11 residues in the CDR3. Looked up from germline, CDR1 is SQVTM and CDR2 is ANQGSEA. The V end lost 5 bases, the J end lost 0 bases, and 2 bases lay between the germline ends. The CDR3 region has the DNA TGCAGCGTTACCTCCTACAATGAGCAGTTCTTC. Residues: CSVTSYNEQFF.

The V and J genes are TRBV29-1 and TRBJ2-1; D is ambiguous. Germline V gene sequence: CDR1 SQVTM, CDR2 ANQGSEA. V dropped 2 bases and J dropped 0 bases, with 11 bases sitting between them. The CDR3 is 15 residues long. CDR3 loop: CSVELMLSSYNEQFF. The CDR3 DNA reads TGCAGCGTTGAATTGATGTTGAGCTCCTACAATGAGCAGTTCTTC.

As to this clone: This same CDR3 is encoded by further DNA sequences in the sample. The chain uses TRBV7-2 and TRBJ2-4, with 8 bases aligning to TRBD2. CDR3 length equals 15 residues. The ends lost 0 bases at V and 3 bases at J; junction bases unmatched: 1. Germline V gene sequence: CDR1 SGHTA, CDR2 FQGNSA. The CDR3 bases are TGTGCCAGCAGCTTAGCGCTAGCGGGCAAAAACATTCAGTACTTC. Translated, it gives CASSLALAGKNIQYF.

The CDR3 here is CASGTPSDTQYF. CDR3 bases: TGTGCCAGCGGAACACCGTCAGATACGCAGTATTTT. The V call is TRBV27, the J call TRBJ2-3; no clear D gene. Trimming removed 8 bases at V and 4 bases at J, with 10 bases between. The CDR3 has 12 residues. Germline V gene lookup returns CDR1 MNHEY and CDR2 SMNVEV (reference sequence).

This clone was counted once. V gene TRBV7-6 combines with J gene TRBJ2-3; 11 nucleotides line up with TRBD2. V shed 6 bases and J 5 bases; nucleotides not matched to a gene: 10. This CDR3 comprises 16 residues. Per germline, CDR1 SGHVS and CDR2 FNYEAQ. CDR3 DNA sequence: TGTGCCAGCAGGAGAATAGCGGGAGGGAGTTTAGATACGCAGTATTTT. Its translation: CASRRIAGGSLDTQYF.

This clone was recorded a few times. The rearrangement uses TRBV6-5 and TRBJ2-7, with 7 bases fitting TRBD1. Trimming removed 6 bases from V and 6 bases from J; junction bases left unmatched: 2. CDR3 size: 11 residues. Germline assignment: CDR1 MNHEY and CDR2 SVGAGI. In DNA form, the CDR3 reads TGTGCCAGCAGCACAGGGGTCGAGCAGTACTTC. Translation: CASSTGVEQYF.

The V gene is TRBV7-8, the J gene TRBJ2-3, with 13 bases fitting TRBD2. The germline gives CDR1 SGHVS, CDR2 FQNEAQ. The CDR3 extends over 18 amino acids. V lost 6 bases, J lost 6 bases, and 15 bases stayed unmatched. The CDR3 is CASSWIPLAGGPKDTQYF. Here the CDR3 DNA reads TGTGCCAGCAGTTGGATCCCACTAGCGGGAGGGCCTAAGGATACGCAGTATTTT.

V gene TRBV9 combines with J gene TRBJ2-2; D not certain. Germline loops: CDR1 SGDLS, CDR2 YYNGEE. The CDR3 has 12 residues. Trimming left V 2 bases short and J 6 bases short, with 5 bases between. The CDR3 protein is CASSVRPGELFF. CDR3 DNA sequence: TGTGCCAGCAGCGTGAGACCCGGGGAGCTGTTTTTT.

The genes are TRBV19 and TRBJ2-7; 8 nucleotides agree with TRBD1. V gave up 6 bases and J gave up 7 bases; unmatched junction bases: 8. CDR3 length: 13 amino acids. CDR1 is LNHDA, CDR2 SQIVND, per germline (reference sequence). The CDR3 sequence: CASSLSGGWEQYF. The CDR3 DNA reads TGTGCCAGTAGCCTGTCAGGGGGCTGGGAGCAGTACTTC.

V and J are TRBV11-2 and TRBJ2-7; 11 bases are shared with TRBD2. Germline V gene lookup returns CDR1 SGHAT and CDR2 FQNNGV. The CDR3 extends over 13 amino acids. V trimming: 7 bases; J trimming: 5 bases; junction bases outside the gene matches: 4. The CDR3 protein is CASIGLAGDEQYF. The DNA for the CDR3 is TGTGCCAGCATAGGACTAGCGGGCGACGAGCAGTACTTC.

Concerning this clone: This CDR3 is also generated by other DNA sequences in the sample. The CDR3 loop is CASSVGTSGRNEQFF. The CDR3 DNA sequence: TGTGCCAGCAGCGTGGGGACTAGCGGGAGGAATGAGCAGTTCTTC. This chain uses TRBV9 with TRBJ2-1, with 15 nucleotides matching TRBD2. This CDR3 has 15 residues. With 2 bases clipped from V and 7 bases from J, the junction kept 1 base outside the gene matches. The germline V gene encodes CDR1 SGDLS and CDR2 YYNGEE.

The chain has TRBV7-8 and TRBJ1-2; 7 bases fit TRBD1. From germline, CDR1 is SGHVS and CDR2 FQNEAQ. V trimming: 1 base; J trimming: 5 bases; junction bases outside the gene matches: 4. The CDR3 is 14 amino acids. CDR3: CASSLGAGGYGYTF. As DNA, the CDR3 is TGTGCCAGCAGCTTAGGGGCAGGGGGTTATGGCTACACCTTC.

Remarks on this clone: The junction and the germline gene differ at one end; a read error may be behind it. The chain links TRBV7-7 to TRBJ1-1; D remains ambiguous. CDR1 and CDR2 (germline): SSHAT, FNYEAQ (reference sequence). CDR3 length: 13 amino acids. In DNA, the CDR3 is TGTGCTAGCAGCCGAGAACAGAACACTGAAGCTTTCTTT. Translation gives CASSREQNTEAFF.

The chain is built from TRBV6-5 and TRBJ2-2, with no clear D. The germline CDR1 and CDR2 sequences are MNHEY and SVGAGI. CDR3 length: 14 amino acids. Trimming stripped 6 bases from V and 3 bases from J, with 11 bases between. The CDR3, as DNA: TGTGCCAGCAGGCTAACCAAAGACACCGGGGAGCTGTTTTTT. It translates to CASRLTKDTGELFF.

This chain uses TRBV7-6 with TRBJ2-2; D gene uncertain. The V and J ends lost 1 base and 8 bases respectively, with 5 bases between them. CDR1 is SGHVS and CDR2 is FNYEAQ in the germline V gene. The CDR3 contains 12 residues. The CDR3 protein is CASSLVLGELFF. The DNA for the CDR3 is TGTGCCAGCAGCTTAGTATTGGGGGAGCTGTTTTTT.

V and J are TRBV5-4 and TRBJ2-3; no clear D gene. Germline V CDR1 and CDR2: SGHNT, YYREEE (reference sequence). This CDR3 comprises 11 residues. With 7 bases removed from V and 6 bases from J, the gap between germline ends came to 9 bases. The CDR3 spells CASSGLDTQYF. CDR3 nucleotide sequence: TGTGCCAGCTCGGGTTTGGATACGCAGTATTTT.

This chain connects TRBV29-1 to TRBJ2-4, with D possibly being TRBD2 (5 bases). Trimming removed 1 base from V and 3 bases from J, with 16 bases in between. The CDR3 is made up of 16 amino acids. Germline assignment: CDR1 SQVTM and CDR2 ANQGSEA. In DNA form, the CDR3 reads TGCAGCGTTGAAGGCCGGGATCGGAGCTTCAAAAACATTCAGTACTTC. Amino acids: CSVEGRDRSFKNIQYF.

The V gene is TRBV10-1, the J gene TRBJ2-7; 14 bases fit TRBD2. Trimming at V came to 4 bases and at J to 4 bases, leaving 3 bases not matched to a gene. From germline, CDR1 is WNHNN and CDR2 SYGVQD (reference sequence). The CDR3 runs 15 residues. The CDR3 loop is CASSAGLAGVYEQYF. As DNA, the CDR3 is TGCGCCAGCAGTGCGGGACTAGCGGGAGTATACGAGCAGTACTTC.

The rearrangement links TRBV27 to TRBJ2-6, with D hard to call. The length of the CDR3 is 14 residues. CDR1 is MNHEY, CDR2 SMNVEV, per germline (reference sequence). V was clipped by 4 bases and J by 1 base, with 5 bases between them. In DNA, the CDR3 is TGTGCCAGCAGTTATGGTTCTGGGGCCAACGTCCTGACTTTC. Protein sequence: CASSYGSGANVLTF.

This clone was seen only once. The genes are TRBV7-8 and TRBJ2-5; TRBD2 agrees at 9 bases. The CDR3 spans 15 residues. V trimming: 7 bases; J trimming: 1 base; junction bases outside the gene matches: 7. The germline gives CDR1 SGHVS, CDR2 FQNEAQ. The CDR3 reads CASKGGRAPQETQYF. The CDR3 DNA reads as TGTGCCAGCAAAGGCGGGAGGGCCCCCCAAGAGACCCAGTACTTC.

This chain uses TRBV29-1 with TRBJ2-7; D is uncertain. The germline gives CDR1 SQVTM, CDR2 ANQGSEA. The CDR3 consists of 15 residues. V dropped 0 bases and J dropped 3 bases, with 15 bases sitting between them. The CDR3 sequence is CSVEDLVLGSYEQYF. CDR3 DNA: TGCAGCGTTGAAGATCTTGTTTTGGGCAGCTACGAGCAGTACTTC.